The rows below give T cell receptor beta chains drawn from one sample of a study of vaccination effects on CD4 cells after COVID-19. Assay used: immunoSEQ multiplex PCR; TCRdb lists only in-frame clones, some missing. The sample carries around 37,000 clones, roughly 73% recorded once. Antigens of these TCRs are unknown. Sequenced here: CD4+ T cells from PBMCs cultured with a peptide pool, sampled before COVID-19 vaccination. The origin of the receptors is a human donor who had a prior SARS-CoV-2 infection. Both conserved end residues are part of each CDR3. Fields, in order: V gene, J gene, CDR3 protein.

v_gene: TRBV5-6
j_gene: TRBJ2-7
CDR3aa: CASSFGRMHYEQYF

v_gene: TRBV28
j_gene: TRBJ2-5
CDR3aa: CASRFTGGTQYF

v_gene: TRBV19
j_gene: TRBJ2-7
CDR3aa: CASSIGLAGGISYEQYF

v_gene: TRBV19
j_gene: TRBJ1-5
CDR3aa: CASQDLRGNQPQHF

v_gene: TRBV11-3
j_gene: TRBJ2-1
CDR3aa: CASSLDRNNEQFF

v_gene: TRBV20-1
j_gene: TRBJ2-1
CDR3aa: CSAHSYNEQFF

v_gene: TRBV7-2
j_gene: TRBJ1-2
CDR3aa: CASSLKTGGNYGYTF

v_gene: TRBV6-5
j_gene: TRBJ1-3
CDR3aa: CASRVNLIPGNTIYF

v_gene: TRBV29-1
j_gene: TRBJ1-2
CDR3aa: CSVDTGGRRNYGYTF

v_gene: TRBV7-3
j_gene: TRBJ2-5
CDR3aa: CASPRGRETQYF

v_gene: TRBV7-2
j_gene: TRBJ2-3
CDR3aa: CASSLEPLTDTQYF

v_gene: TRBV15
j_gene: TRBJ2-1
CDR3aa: CATSPSGYNEQFF

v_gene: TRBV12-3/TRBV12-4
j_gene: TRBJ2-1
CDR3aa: CASSYYNEQFF

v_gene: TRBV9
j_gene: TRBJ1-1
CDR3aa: CASSDLRGVMNTEAFF

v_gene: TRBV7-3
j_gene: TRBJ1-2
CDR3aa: CAVREITGGYTF

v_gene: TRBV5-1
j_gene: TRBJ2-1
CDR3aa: CASSSRGSGTNNEQFF

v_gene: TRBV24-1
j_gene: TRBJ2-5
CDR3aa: CATSATGTAEETQYF

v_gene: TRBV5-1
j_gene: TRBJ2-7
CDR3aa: CASSLVAGRGGEQYF